Below are 12 T cell receptor beta chains sequenced from a single sample in a study of tumor-infiltrating lymphocytes in primary liver carcinoma. The authors made TCR beta cDNA from approximately 500 ng total RNA with a constant-region primer. ARM-PCR was slightly modified, and three nested multiplex PCR rounds with it gave rise to the TCR beta libraries. TRBV1-TRBV30 forward and Cbeta reverse primers drove the first two roughly 10-cycle rounds. TCRdb re-called the multiplex PCR reads through MiXCR, storing one row per CDR3 protein. The table has fewer than 350,000 distinct CDR3 sequences, 65% seen once. Unsorted whole blood supplied the RNA, and germline DNA was extracted too. Sequencing was performed on peripheral blood. All receptors come from a man aged 40-49 years with primary liver carcinoma and hepatitis B virus infection.

As concerns this clonotype: The germline gene is not matched at one end of the junction; a read error may be the cause. The chain recombines TRBV6-6 with TRBJ1-2, with TRBD1 as a possible D gene (6 bases). Germline V gene data show CDR1 as MNHNY and CDR2 as SVGAGI (reference sequence). The CDR3 loop spans 13 amino acids. This chain's CDR3 is CPSERGHGHGYTF. CDR3 coding DNA: TGTCCCAGCGAGAGGGGACATGGGCATGGCTACACCTTC.

As to this clonotype: Relative to the germline gene, one junction end is altered; a read error may explain this. The gene calls are TRBV2 and TRBJ1-1; D is unclear. Germline V gene data show CDR1 as SNHLY and CDR2 as FYNNEI. The CDR3 runs to 13 residues. Here the CDR3 DNA reads TGTGTCAGCAAGAAGGCCACGAACACTGAAGCTTTCTTT. Protein sequence: CVSKKATNTEAFF.

CDR3 sequence (DNA): TGCAGCGTTCAAACAGGGGGCATGGGCTACACCTTC. Amino acid sequence: CSVQTGGMGYTF. This sequence joins TRBV29-1 and TRBJ1-2; 9 bases agree with TRBD1. The V segment lost 5 bases and the J segment 8 bases; nucleotides outside the gene matches: 6. Germline V gene data show CDR1 as SQVTM and CDR2 as ANQGSEA. The CDR3 has 12 residues.

As for this clonotype: A much larger clone sits a single nucleotide away, making a read error possible. V gene TRBV5-5 combines with J gene TRBJ1-1, with D possibly TRBD1 on 6 matching bases. The germline V gene encodes CDR1 SGHKS and CDR2 YYEKEE (reference sequence). The CDR3 totals 12 residues. This CDR3 is CVSSLGADGAFF. CDR3 bases: TGTGTCAGCAGCTTGGGGGCAGATGGAGCTTTCTTT.

This clonotype was seen at least ten times. The chain combines TRBV6-1 with TRBJ2-7; no clear D gene. The CDR3 extends over 11 amino acids. Germline-derived CDR1 and CDR2 are MNHNS and SASEGT. The V and J ends lost 5 bases and 6 bases respectively, with 8 bases between them. CDR3 sequence: CASSSFLEQYF. The CDR3 DNA reads as TGTGCCAGCAGTTCGTTCCTCGAGCAGTACTTC.

Worth noting for this clonotype: One base away lies a much larger clone, so this may be a sequencing read error. The chain employs TRBV29-1 and TRBJ1-3, with 8 bases identical to TRBD1. In germline, CDR1 is SQVTM, CDR2 ANQGSEA. The CDR3 has 14 residues. The CDR3: CSVSTGDSGSTIYF. CDR3 nucleotides: TGCAGCGTTTCGACAGGGGACTCTGGAAGCACCATATATTTT.

A remark on this clonotype: The junction and the germline gene differ at one end; a read error may be behind it. The genes are TRBV11-2 and TRBJ1-5, with D uncertain. The CDR3 totals 14 residues. The germline CDR1 and CDR2 sequences are SGHAT and FQNNGV. In nucleotides, the CDR3 is TGTGCCAGCAGCTTAGGGCCAGACCTACAACCCCAGCAATTT. Encoded protein: CASSLGPDLQPQQF.

Comment on this clonotype: The germline gene is not matched at one end of the junction; a read error may be the cause. The gene calls are TRBV12-3 or TRBV12-4 and TRBJ2-3; 12 positions match TRBD2. There are 17 residues in the CDR3. CDR3 sequence: CASSLRLAGGSIDTQYF. The CDR3 DNA follows: TGTGCCAGCTCCCTGAGGCTAGCGGGGGGGAGCATAGATACGCAGTATTTT.

For this clonotype: Given a much more abundant clone one base away, this may be a read error. The chain uses TRBV12-3 or TRBV12-4 and TRBJ2-2; D is unresolved. There are 11 residues in the CDR3. CDR3 sequence reads: CPSTLAGELFF. For the CDR3, the DNA is TGTCCCAGCACCCTTGCCGGGGAGCTGTTTTTT.

A word on this clonotype: Lacking the conserved final phenylalanine or tryptophan, this CDR3 likely reflects a read error. The genes are TRBV11-3 and TRBJ2-1; D not certain. The CDR3 has 14 residues. Germline V gives CDR1 SGHNT, CDR2 YENEEA. DNA for the CDR3: TGTGCCGGCAGCTTACCCTACCCTTACAATGAGCAGTTCTTA. It codes for CAGSLPYPYNEQFL.

Concerning this clonotype: One end of the junction fails to match germline, which may point to a read error. This chain uses TRBV12-3 or TRBV12-4 with TRBJ1-2, with D possibly being TRBD1 (5 bases). The CDR3 runs 14 residues. The CDR3, as DNA: TGTGCCGGCAGTTTAGGGCGGGGGGATTATGGCTACACCTTC. Translated: CAGSLGRGDYGYTF.

This clonotype was detected ten times or more. The chain couples TRBV29-1 to TRBJ1-1; no clear D. The CDR3 is 14 amino acids. The V gene lost 7 bases and the J gene lost 0 bases, with 15 bases spanning the gap. Germline V lookup: CDR1 SQVTM, CDR2 ANQGSEA. CDR3 residues: CSAKTALMNTEAFF. In nucleotides, the CDR3 is TGCAGCGCCAAAACAGCTCTCATGAACACTGAAGCTTTCTTT. The whole variable domain, filled in from reference TRBV29-1 and TRBJ1-1, reads SAVISQKPSRDICQRGTSLTIQCQVDSQVTMMFWYRQQPGQSLTLIATANQGSEATYESGFVIDKFPISRPNLTFSTLTVSNMSPEDSSIYLCSAKTALMNTEAFFGQGTRLTVV.